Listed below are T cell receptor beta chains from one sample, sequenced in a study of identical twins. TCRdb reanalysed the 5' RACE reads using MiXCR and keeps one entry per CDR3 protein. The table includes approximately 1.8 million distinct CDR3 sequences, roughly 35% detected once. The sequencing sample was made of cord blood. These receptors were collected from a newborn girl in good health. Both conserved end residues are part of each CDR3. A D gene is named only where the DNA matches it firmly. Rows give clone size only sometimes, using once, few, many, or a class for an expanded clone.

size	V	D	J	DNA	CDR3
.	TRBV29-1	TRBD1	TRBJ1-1	TGCAGCGTTGAGGACAGGGGCGTCACTGAAGCTTTCTTT	CSVEDRGVTEAFF
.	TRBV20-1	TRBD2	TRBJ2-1	TGCAGTGCTAGAGGGAACCTAGCGGGAAGGGGCTACAATGAGCAGTTCTTC	CSARGNLAGRGYNEQFF
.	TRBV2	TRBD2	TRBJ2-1	TGTGCCAGCAGTGACCCAGGACTAGCCTCAACCTACAGTGAGCAGTTCTTC	CASSDPGLASTYSEQFF
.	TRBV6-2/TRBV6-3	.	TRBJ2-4	TGTGCCAGCAGTTATCTCGATAGAGCCAAAAACATTCAGTACTTC	CASSYLDRAKNIQYF
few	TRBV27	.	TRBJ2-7	TGTGCCACCCTGAGGGCGGCCGAGCAGTACTTC	CATLRAAEQYF
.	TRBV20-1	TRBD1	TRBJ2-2	TGCAGTGCTAGAGTAAAATCCGGGACAGGGAACACCGGGGAGCTGTTTTTT	CSARVKSGTGNTGELFF
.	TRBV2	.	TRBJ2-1	TGTGCCAGCAGTGGCTTGGAGCGATACAATGAGCAGTTCTTC	CASSGLERYNEQFF
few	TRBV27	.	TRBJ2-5	TGTGCCAGCAGGGTGACAGGGAGGGGATTTGAGACCCAGTACTTC	CASRVTGRGFETQYF
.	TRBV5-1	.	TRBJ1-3	TGCGCCAGCAGCTTGGGGTCAGGGGCGCGAAACACCATATATTTT	CASSLGSGARNTIYF
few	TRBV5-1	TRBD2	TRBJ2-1	TGCGCCAGCAGCCCACCGGAAAGACTAGCGGGAGTTAGTGAGCAGTTCTTC	CASSPPERLAGVSEQFF
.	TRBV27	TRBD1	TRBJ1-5	TGTGCCAGCAGTTGGGATTCAGGGGGAAATCAGCCCCAGCATTTT	CASSWDSGGNQPQHF
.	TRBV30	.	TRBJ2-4	TGTGCCTGGAGTTCGGGACTAGCCAAAAACATTCAGTACTTC	CAWSSGLAKNIQYF
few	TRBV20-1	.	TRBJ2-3	TGCAGTGCTAGGGGTATCGACCCTAGCACAGATACGCAGTATTTT	CSARGIDPSTDTQYF
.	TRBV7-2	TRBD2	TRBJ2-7	TGTGCCAGCAGCTTAGGACTACTAGCGGGGACCTACGAGCAGTACTTC	CASSLGLLAGTYEQYF
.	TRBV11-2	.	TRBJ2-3	TGTGCCAGCAGCAACGGGGGGCTCACAGATACGCAGTATTTT	CASSNGGLTDTQYF
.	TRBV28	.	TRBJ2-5	TGTGCCAGCAGTTTTACCCCTATCCAAGAGACCCAGTACTTC	CASSFTPIQETQYF
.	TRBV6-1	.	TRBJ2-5	TGTGCCGGGGGATTTCAAGAGACCCAGTACTTC	CAGGFQETQYF
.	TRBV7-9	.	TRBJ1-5	TGTGCCAGCAGCTCCGAGATTACAGGGATCGGCAATCAGCCCCAGCATTTT	CASSSEITGIGNQPQHF
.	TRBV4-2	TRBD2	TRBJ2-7	TGTGCCAGCAGCCAAGCCTTAGCGGGAGCCTTTGACAATGAGCAGTACTTC	CASSQALAGAFDNEQYF
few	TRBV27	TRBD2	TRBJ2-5	TGTGCCAGCAGTTTAATGGGACTAGTCGGGGGGACCCAGTACTTC	CASSLMGLVGGTQYF
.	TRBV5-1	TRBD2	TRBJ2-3	TGCGCCAGCGGAAACATAGCGGGAGTACGTACAGATACGCAGTATTTT	CASGNIAGVRTDTQYF
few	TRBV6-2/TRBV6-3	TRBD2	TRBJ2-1	TGTGCCAGCAGCCGGACTAGCGGGAGGCCCATTTATGAGCAGTTCTTC	CASSRTSGRPIYEQFF
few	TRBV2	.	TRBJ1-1	TGTGCCAGCAGTGGGGAAGTGAACACTGAAGCTTTCTTT	CASSGEVNTEAFF
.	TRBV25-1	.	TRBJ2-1	TGTGCCAGCAGTGGAACCGGACCCCACTTGGGAAACTCCTACAATGAGCAGTTCTTC	CASSGTGPHLGNSYNEQFF
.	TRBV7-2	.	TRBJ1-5	TGTGCCAGCAGCTTGGAGGGGTACTATAGCAATCAGCCCCAGCATTTT	CASSLEGYYSNQPQHF
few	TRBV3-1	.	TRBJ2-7	TGTGCCAGCAGCCCCCGGTCCACGTATCCCTACGAGCAGTACTTC	CASSPRSTYPYEQYF
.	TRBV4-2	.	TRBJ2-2	TGTGCCAGCAGCCCACCTTGGAACACCGGGGAGCTGTTTTTT	CASSPPWNTGELFF
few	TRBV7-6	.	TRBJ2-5	TGTGCCAGCAGCTGCACTAGTCCCTTCGGGCAGTACTTC	CASSCTSPFGQYF
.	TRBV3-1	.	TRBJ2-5	TGTGCCAGCAGCCAAGGGGGGGGCCGGAATGAGCAATACTTC	CASSQGGGRNEQYF